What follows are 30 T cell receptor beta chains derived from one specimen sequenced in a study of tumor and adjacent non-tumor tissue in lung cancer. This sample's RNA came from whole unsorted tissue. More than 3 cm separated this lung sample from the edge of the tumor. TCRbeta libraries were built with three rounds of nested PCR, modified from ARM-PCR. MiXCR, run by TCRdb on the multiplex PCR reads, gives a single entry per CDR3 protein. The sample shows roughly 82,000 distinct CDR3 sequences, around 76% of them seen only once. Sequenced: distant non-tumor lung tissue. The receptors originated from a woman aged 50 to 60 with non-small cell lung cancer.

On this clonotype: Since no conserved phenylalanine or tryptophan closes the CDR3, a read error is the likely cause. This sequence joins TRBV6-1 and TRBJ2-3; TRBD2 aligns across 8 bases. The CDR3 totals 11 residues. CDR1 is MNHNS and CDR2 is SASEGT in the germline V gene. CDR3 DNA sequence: TGTGCCAGCAGGCGGGAGGATACACAGTATTCT. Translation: CASRREDTQYS.

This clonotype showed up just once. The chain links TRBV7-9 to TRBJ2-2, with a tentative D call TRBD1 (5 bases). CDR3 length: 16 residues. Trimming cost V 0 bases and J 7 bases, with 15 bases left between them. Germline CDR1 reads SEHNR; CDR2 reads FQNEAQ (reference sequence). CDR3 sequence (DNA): TGTGCCAGCAGCTTAGCGCAGGCAGGGAACCACGGGGAGCTGTTTTTT. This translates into CASSLAQAGNHGELFF. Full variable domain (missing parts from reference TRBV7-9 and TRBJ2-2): DTGVSQNPRHKITKRGQNVTFRCDPISEHNRLYWYRQTLGQGPEFLTYFQNEAQLEKSRLLSDRFSAERPKGSFSTLEIQRTEQGDSAMYLCASSLAQAGNHGELFFGEGSRLTVL.

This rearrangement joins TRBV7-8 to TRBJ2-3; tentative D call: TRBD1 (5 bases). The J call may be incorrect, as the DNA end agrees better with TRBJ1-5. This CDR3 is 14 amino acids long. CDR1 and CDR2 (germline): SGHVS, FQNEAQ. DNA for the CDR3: TGTGCCAGCAGCTATGCGGTTGGGGCAGATACGCAGCATTTT. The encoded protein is CASSYAVGADTQHF.

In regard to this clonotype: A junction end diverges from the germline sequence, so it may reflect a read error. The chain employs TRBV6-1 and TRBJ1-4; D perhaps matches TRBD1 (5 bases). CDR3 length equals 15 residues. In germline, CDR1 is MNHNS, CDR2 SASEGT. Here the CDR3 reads CVSSDRDGGSEKLFF. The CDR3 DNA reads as TGTGTCAGCAGTGATAGGGACGGCGGGAGTGAAAAACTGTTTTTT.

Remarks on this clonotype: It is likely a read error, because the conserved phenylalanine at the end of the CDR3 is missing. CDR3 amino acids: CASRRGLAGNNEQFL. The CDR3 DNA is TGTGCCAGCAGGAGGGGACTAGCAGGCAACAATGAGCAGTTCCTC. The chain couples TRBV2 to TRBJ2-1; 9 bases are a match to TRBD2. V lost 6 bases to trimming and J lost 5 bases; unmatched junction nucleotides: 8. This CDR3 has 15 amino acids. Germline CDR1 reads SNHLY; CDR2 reads FYNNEI.

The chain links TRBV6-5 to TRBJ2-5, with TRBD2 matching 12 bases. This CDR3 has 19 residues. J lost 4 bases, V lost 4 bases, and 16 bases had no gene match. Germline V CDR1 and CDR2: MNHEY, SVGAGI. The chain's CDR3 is CASSCQSSGRARGSETQYF. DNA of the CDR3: TGTGCCAGCAGTTGCCAGTCTAGCGGGAGGGCCAGGGGATCAGAGACCCAGTACTTC.

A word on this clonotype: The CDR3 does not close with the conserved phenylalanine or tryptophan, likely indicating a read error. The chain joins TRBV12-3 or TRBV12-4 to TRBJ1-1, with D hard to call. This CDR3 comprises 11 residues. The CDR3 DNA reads TGTGCCAGCCGCCAGAACACTAAAGCTTTCATT. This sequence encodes CASRQNTKAFI.

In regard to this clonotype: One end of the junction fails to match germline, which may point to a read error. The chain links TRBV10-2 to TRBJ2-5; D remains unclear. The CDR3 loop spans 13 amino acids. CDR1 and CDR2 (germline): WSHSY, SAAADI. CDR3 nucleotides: TGCGCCAGCAGTGAGCGAGAGCACGAGACCCGGTACTTC. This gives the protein CASSEREHETRYF.

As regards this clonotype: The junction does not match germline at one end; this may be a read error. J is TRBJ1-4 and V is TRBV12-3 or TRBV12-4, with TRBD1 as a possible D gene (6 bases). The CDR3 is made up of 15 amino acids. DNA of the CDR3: TGTACCAGCAAAGAGGGGGGCGCAACCAATGAAAAACTGTTTTTT. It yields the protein CTSKEGGATNEKLFF.

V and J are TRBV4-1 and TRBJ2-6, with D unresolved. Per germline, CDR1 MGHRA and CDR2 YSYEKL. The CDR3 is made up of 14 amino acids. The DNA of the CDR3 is TGCACTTGCAGCCAGGACTCTGGGGCCAACGTCCTGACTTTC. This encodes CTCSQDSGANVLTF.

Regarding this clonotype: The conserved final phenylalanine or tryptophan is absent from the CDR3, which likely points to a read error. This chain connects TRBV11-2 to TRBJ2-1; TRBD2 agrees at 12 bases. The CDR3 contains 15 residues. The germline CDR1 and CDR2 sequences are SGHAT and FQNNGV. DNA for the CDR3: TGTGCCAGCAGCGTAGAAGCTAGCGGGAGGGCTGGGCAGTTCTAC. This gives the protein CASSVEASGRAGQFY.

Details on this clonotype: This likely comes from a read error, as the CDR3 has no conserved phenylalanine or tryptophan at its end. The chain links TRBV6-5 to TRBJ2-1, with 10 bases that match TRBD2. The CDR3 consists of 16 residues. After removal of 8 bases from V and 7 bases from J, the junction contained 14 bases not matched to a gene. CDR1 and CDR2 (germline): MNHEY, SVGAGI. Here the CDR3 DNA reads TGTGCCAGCGGTTTTAAAGTCCTAGCGGGAGCTAATGAGCAGTTCATC. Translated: CASGFKVLAGANEQFI.

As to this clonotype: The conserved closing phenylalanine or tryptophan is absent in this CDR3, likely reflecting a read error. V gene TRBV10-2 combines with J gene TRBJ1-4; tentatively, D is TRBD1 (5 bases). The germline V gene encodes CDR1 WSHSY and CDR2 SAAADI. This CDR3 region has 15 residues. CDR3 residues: CASSEYDPGEEKLFL. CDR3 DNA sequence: TGTGCCAGCAGTGAATACGATCCGGGGGAGGAAAAACTGTTTTTG.

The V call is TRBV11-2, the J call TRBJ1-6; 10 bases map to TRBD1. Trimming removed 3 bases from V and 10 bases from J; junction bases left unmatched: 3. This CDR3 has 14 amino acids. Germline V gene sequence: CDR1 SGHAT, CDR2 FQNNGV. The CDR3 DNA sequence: TGTGCCAGCAGCTTCCGGACAGGGGGATCACCCCTCCACTTT. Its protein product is CASSFRTGGSPLHF.

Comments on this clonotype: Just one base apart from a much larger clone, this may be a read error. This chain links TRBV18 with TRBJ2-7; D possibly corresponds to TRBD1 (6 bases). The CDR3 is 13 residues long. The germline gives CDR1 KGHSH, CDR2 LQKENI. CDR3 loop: CASSRDNSYERYF. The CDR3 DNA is TGTGCCAGCTCAAGGGACAACTCCTACGAGCGGTACTTC.

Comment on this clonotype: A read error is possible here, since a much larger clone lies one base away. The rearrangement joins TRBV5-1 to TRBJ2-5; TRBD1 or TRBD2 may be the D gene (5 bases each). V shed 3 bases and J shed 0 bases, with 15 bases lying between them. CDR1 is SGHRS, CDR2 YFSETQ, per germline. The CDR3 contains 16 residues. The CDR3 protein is CASSSGPMGYQETQYF. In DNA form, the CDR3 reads TGCGCCAGCAGCTCGGGGCCAATGGGGTACCAAGAGACCCAGTACTTC.

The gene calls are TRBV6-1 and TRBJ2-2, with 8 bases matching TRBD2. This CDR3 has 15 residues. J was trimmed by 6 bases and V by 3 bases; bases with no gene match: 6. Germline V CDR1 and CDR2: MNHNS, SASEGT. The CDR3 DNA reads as TGTGCCAGCAGTGAGGGCGGGGGGCACGCCGGGGAGCTGTTTTTT. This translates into CASSEGGGHAGELFF.

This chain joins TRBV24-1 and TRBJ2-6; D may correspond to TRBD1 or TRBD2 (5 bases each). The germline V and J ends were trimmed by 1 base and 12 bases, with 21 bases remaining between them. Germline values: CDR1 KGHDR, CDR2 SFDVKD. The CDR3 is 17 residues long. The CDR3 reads CATSDFGVGGGTSVLTF. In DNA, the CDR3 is TGTGCCACCAGTGATTTTGGGGTTGGCGGTGGGACCAGCGTCCTGACTTTC.

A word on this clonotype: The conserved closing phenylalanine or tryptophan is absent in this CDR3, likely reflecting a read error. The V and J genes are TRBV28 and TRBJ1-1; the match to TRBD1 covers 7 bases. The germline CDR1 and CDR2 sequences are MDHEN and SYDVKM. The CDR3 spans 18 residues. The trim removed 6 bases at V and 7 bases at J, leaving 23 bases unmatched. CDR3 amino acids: CASSLLPGSTGIDIEAFS. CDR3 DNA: TGTGCCAGCAGCCTCCTCCCGGGATCGACAGGGATTGACATTGAAGCTTTCTCA.

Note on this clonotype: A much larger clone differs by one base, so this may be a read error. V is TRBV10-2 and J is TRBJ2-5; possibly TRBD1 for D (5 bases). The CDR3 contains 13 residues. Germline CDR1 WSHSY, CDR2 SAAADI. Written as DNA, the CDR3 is TGCACCAGCACCCTACAGGTTCAAGAGACCCAGTACTTC. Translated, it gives CTSTLQVQETQYF.

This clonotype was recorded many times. In DNA, the CDR3 is TGTGCCAGCAGCCCGGAGGGGACTAGCGGGAGCTATGAGCAGTTCTTC. It yields the protein CASSPEGTSGSYEQFF. The chain recombines TRBV5-8 with TRBJ2-1; 14 bases are a match to TRBD2. There are 16 residues in the CDR3. Trimming took 4 bases from V and 8 from J; bases not matched to a gene: 8. The V gene's germline CDR1 is SGHTS and CDR2 YDEGEE.

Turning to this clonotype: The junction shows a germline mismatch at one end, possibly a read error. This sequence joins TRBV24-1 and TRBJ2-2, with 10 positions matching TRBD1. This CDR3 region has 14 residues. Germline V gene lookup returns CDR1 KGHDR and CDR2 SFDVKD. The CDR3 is CDARGTGDTGELFF. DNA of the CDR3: TGTGACGCCAGAGGGACAGGGGACACTGGGGAGCTGTTTTTT.

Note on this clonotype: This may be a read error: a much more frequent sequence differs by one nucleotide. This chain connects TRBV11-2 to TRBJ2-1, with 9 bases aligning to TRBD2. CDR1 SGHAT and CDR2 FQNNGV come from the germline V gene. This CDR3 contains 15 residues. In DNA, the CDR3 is TGTGCCAGCAGCATAGAGGGTAGCGGGAGACTAAAGCAGTTCTTC. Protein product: CASSIEGSGRLKQFF.

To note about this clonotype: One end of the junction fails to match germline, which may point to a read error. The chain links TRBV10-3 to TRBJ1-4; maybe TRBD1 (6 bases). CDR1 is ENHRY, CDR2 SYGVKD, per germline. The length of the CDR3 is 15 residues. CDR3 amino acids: CANSEGDTLGGKLFF. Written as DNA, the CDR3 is TGTGCCAACAGTGAGGGGGATACCTTGGGGGGGAAACTGTTTTTT.

The CDR3 sequence: CASSSLRDGANYGYTF. The DNA of the CDR3 is TGTGCCAGTAGTTCCCTCAGGGACGGAGCTAACTATGGCTACACCTTC. The V call is TRBV19, the J call TRBJ1-2, with D possibly TRBD1 on 5 matching bases. Per the germline V gene, CDR1 is LNHDA and CDR2 is SQIVND (reference sequence). Trimming cost V 5 bases and J 0 bases, with 16 bases left between them. There are 16 residues in the CDR3.

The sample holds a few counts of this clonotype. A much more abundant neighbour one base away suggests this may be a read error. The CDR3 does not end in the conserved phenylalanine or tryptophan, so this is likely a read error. The CDR3, as DNA: TGCGCCAGCAGCCAAGAAGGGACGGGAAGAGAGACCCAGTACCTC. Translated, it gives CASSQEGTGRETQYL. This chain connects TRBV4-1 to TRBJ2-5; D may match TRBD1 or TRBD2 (5 bases each). V was trimmed by 0 bases and J by 4 bases, leaving 12 bases between them. This CDR3 contains 15 residues. The V gene's germline CDR1 is MGHRA and CDR2 YSYEKL.

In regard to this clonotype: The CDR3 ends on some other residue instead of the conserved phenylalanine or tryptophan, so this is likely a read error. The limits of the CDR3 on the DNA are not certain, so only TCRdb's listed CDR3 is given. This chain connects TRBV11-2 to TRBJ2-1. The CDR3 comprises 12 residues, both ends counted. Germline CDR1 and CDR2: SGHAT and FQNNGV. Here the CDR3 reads CASSPQVDEHFS.

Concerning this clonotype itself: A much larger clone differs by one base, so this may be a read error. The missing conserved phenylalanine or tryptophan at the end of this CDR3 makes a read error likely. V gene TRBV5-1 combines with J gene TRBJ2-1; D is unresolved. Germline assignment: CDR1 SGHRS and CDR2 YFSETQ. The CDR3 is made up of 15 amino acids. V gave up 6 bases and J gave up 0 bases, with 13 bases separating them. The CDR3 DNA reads TGCGCCAGCAACAGCGACCCCCGCTCCTACAATGAGCAGTTCATC. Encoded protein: CASNSDPRSYNEQFI.

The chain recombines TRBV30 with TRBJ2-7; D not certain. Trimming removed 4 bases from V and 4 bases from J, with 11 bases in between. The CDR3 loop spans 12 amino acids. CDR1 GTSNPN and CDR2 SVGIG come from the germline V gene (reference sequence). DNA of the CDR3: TGTGCCTGGACTGTATCCCTTTACGAGCAGTACTTC. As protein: CAWTVSLYEQYF.

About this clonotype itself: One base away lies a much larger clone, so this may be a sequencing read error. The chain's CDR3 is CASSLGEEREKLFF. The DNA for the CDR3 is TGCGCCAGCAGCTTGGGGGAAGAGCGTGAAAAACTGTTTTTT. The chain carries TRBV5-1 and TRBJ1-4; D remains unclear. From germline, CDR1 is SGHRS and CDR2 YFSETQ. Trimming left V 0 bases short and J 7 bases short, with 10 bases between. The CDR3 sequence is 14 residues long. Full variable domain (remainder filled in from reference TRBV5-1 and TRBJ1-4): KAGVTQTPRYLIKTRGQQVTLSCSPISGHRSVSWYQQTPGQGLQFLFEYFSETQRNKGNFPGRFSGRQFSNSRSEMNVSTLELGDSALYLCASSLGEEREKLFFGSGTQLSVL.